Below, one T cell receptor (beta chain) is given with its context. Its antigen is unknown. The input lacks base qualities; no much larger clone sits a single base away. Trimming takes 1 base from V and 8 bases from J, and the germline ends sit 11 bases apart. The CDR3 measures 13 amino acids from cysteine to phenylalanine. Of the read, only the CDR3 DNA is kept; its 39 bases are in frame from base 1. Via the germline V gene, CDR1 is SGHTA and CDR2 FQGNSA. The time point label on this specimen signifies: pre-sensitization, week 0. Reading the label with the study, this specimen's treatment or condition is: therapeutic diphenylcyclopropenone sensitization with weekly scalp DPC. At every patch-test visit, the blood draw took place before the patch test was put on. Patients were considered eligible if aged 18 to 70, diagnosed with alopecia and deemed suitable for DPC therapy, and patients were excluded if pregnant. Total RNA was isolated from unfractionated whole blood collected in Tempus Blood RNA tubes.

This specimen comes from a study of human T cells and chemical hapten exposure (dated by TCRdb to 2020 to 2022). Looking at the study overall: For sensitization, 2% DPC in acetone was applied to a roughly 2 cm by roughly 2 cm area of upper inner arm skin. Throughout the study period of roughly five months, patients also received therapeutic DPC doses to the scalp every week. Libraries were pooled for sequencing, and variation in per-sample TCR yields was attributed mainly to small differences in library volumes within the pool. Patch testing was performed on the upper back with Finn chambers containing 0.01% DPC, and the patch tests were scored after 6 days according to International Contact Dermatitis Research Group standards. The study tracked peripheral blood TCR repertoire changes in vivo during primary and secondary sensitization to the hapten diphenylcyclopropenone (DPC) in alopecia patients. Twenty-nine alopecia patients provided blood for TCR sequencing at one to four time points (pre-sensitization, 2, 6 and 24 weeks). Patient blood was sampled pre-sensitization (week 0) and at 2, 6 and about 24 weeks after DPC sensitization. The mostly female patient cohort included alopecia areata with under or over 50% scalp involvement, alopecia totalis and alopecia universalis.

The library was produced with RACE. Sequencer: NextSeq 500. Library preparation attached unique molecular identifiers to individual cDNA molecules for quantitative, reproducible TCR counting. Each blood RNA sample was used to sequence both TCR alpha and TCR beta chains. On the authors' methods: A median of around 100,000 TCRs per sample was observed, with a range of about 20,000 to 750,000. V, J and CDR3 annotation of the TCR reads was carried out using the Decombinator software suite. For PS versus PT1 abundance plots, all samples were subsampled to the same number of TCRs (28,000). TCRs were defined as expanded if absent before sensitization and observed at least eight times at the 2-week time point. TCRdb passed the public sequencing reads through fastp at Q25 and MiXCR, retaining productive beta sequences. Each record represents a unique CDR3 protein, reported with the most common genes and DNA among its rows. The V and J calls were not made by the authors but by TCRdb's processing. For this sample the table gives approximately 180,000 distinct CDR3 sequences, of which 25% to 35% were detected only once. The ten largest clonotypes hold about 2.7% of the sample.

The investigation overall reported the following: Patch test score was positively correlated with the number of PT1 expanded TCRs, with significance at thresholds 8, 16 and 32 but not at 4. Compared with pre-sensitization or healthy control sets, expanded TCRs formed significantly more large CDR3 similarity clusters, which is consistent with antigen-driven responses. Alopecia, a presumed autoimmune disease, was present in all patients, so the immune response of the patients might differ from that of healthy individuals. After repeated subsampling, the strength of the expansion versus patch-test correlation and the threshold at which it became significant changed. The number of TCRs above 1 in 1000 frequency did not change with DPC sensitization; there was no evidence of global repertoire structure alterations.

This chain joins TRBV7-2 to TRBJ1-1, with the identity of the D gene unclear. The material sequenced was whole blood, taken in connection with sensitization to the hapten diphenylcyclopropenone (DPC). The TCR sequence derives from a woman in her 30s with alopecia areata. Some clones in this sample may be carry-over from other donors' samples. CDR3 loop: CASSLDRGREAFF. The sequenced DNA is TGTGCCAGCAGCTTAGACCGGGGTCGAGAAGCTTTCTTT.